The 8 T cell receptor beta chains reported below all come from one sample, sequenced in a study of CD8+ T cells in alopecia areata. In each case, RNA was isolated and then reverse transcribed into cDNA as the sequencing template. The data were produced by immunoSEQ multiplex PCR, yet TCRdb's version contains in-frame clones alone and is incomplete. The table records under 250,000 clones, approximately 57% of them present only once. The treatment denotes: oral pan-JAK inhibitor, 5-10 mg twice daily. This material consisted of CD4+ T cells sorted from blood, taken at week 4, from a patient treated with tofacitinib. The receptor source for this set is a human donor with alopecia areata.

V gene TRBV4-3 combines with J gene TRBJ2-7; 8 bases are shared with TRBD2. The V and J ends lost 4 bases and 2 bases, in that order; junction bases with no gene match: 7. CDR3 length: 15 amino acids. CDR1 LGHNA and CDR2 YSLEER come from the germline V gene. In DNA form, the CDR3 reads TGCGCCAGCAGCCTCTACGCCGGGGGGGCCTACGAGCAGTACTTC. This gives the protein CASSLYAGGAYEQYF.

The CDR3 loop is CAGGTLNTGELFF. CDR3 DNA sequence: TGTGCCGGAGGGACATTGAACACCGGGGAGCTGTTTTTT. The chain has TRBV30 and TRBJ2-2; D possibly matches TRBD1 or TRBD2 (6 bases each). V lost 8 bases to trimming and J lost 1 base, with 11 bases between them. This CDR3 has 13 amino acids. Germline loops: CDR1 GTSNPN, CDR2 SVGIG (reference sequence).

The chain joins TRBV29-1 to TRBJ2-7; 7 bases map to TRBD2. Germline CDR1 reads SQVTM; CDR2 reads ANQGSEA. J gave up 6 bases and V 8 bases, and 10 bases lay outside the gene matches. The CDR3 has 12 residues. CDR3 nucleotide sequence: TGCAGCATCCGTGAGTGGGGGGGCGAGCAGTACTTC. This codes for CSIREWGGEQYF.

This clone came up a few times. CDR3 bases: TGCGCCAGCAGCCAAGATGACACAGATACGCAGTATTTT. Its translation: CASSQDDTDTQYF. The chain uses TRBV4-3 and TRBJ2-3; no clear D gene. The CDR3 loop spans 13 amino acids. With 0 bases removed from V and 2 bases from J, the gap between germline ends came to 3 bases. Germline lookup yields CDR1 LGHNA and CDR2 YSLEER.

The chain employs TRBV29-1 and TRBJ1-2, with 8 bases lining up with TRBD1. J gave up 3 bases and V 3 bases, and 12 bases lay outside the gene matches. In germline, CDR1 is SQVTM, CDR2 ANQGSEA. The CDR3 runs 16 residues. The CDR3 region has the DNA TGCAGCGTTGACCTCAGGGGGACAGGAAGCCACTATGGCTACACCTTC. Protein: CSVDLRGTGSHYGYTF.

V is TRBV5-4 and J is TRBJ2-3; a possible D gene is TRBD2 (5 bases). The CDR3 extends over 16 amino acids. The ends were cut back, 4 bases at V and 5 bases at J, with 20 bases in the middle. Germline CDR1 reads SGHNT; CDR2 reads YYREEE (reference sequence). The CDR3 region is CASSPGLDPGLDTQYF. The CDR3 DNA sequence: TGTGCCAGCAGCCCGGGATTGGACCCGGGCCTAGATACGCAGTATTTT.

The chain links TRBV2 to TRBJ1-4; D might be TRBD1 (6 bases). V was cut by 7 bases and J by 4 bases, with 16 bases left in between. The CDR3 totals 15 residues. Germline CDR1 reads SNHLY; CDR2 reads FYNNEI. CDR3 region: CASKRRTAYNEKLFF. CDR3 in DNA: TGTGCCAGCAAACGAAGGACAGCCTATAATGAAAAACTGTTTTTT.

This clone showed up just a few times. V is TRBV27 and J is TRBJ2-4, with D possibly being TRBD1 (7 bases). The V and J ends lost 8 bases and 1 base respectively, with 15 bases between them. CDR1 is MNHEY, CDR2 SMNVEV, per germline (reference sequence). The CDR3 runs to 15 residues. The CDR3 here is CASSTGEAAKNIQYF. The DNA of the CDR3 is TGTGCCAGCTCCACAGGGGAGGCGGCCAAAAACATTCAGTACTTC.